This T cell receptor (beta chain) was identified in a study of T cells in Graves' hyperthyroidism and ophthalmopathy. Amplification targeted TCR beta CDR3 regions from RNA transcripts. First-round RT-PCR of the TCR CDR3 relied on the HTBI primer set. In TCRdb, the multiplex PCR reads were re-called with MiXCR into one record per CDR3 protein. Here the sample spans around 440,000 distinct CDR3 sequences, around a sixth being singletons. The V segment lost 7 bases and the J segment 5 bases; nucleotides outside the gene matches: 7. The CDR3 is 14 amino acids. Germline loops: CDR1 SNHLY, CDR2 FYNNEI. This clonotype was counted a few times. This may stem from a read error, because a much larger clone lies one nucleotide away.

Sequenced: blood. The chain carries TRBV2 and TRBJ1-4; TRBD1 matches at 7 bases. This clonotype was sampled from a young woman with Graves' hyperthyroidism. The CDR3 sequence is CASTLTGLNEKLFF. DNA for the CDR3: TGTGCCAGCACTCTGACAGGGTTGAATGAAAAACTGTTTTTT.